The present T cell receptor (beta chain) was sequenced within a study of blood T cells in healthy people across ages (dated by TCRdb to about 2015). With respect to the entire study: In model experiments, roughly one uniquely barcoded TCR beta cDNA molecule per two T cells was captured by template switching. Age-related changes in TCR beta repertoire diversity were measured in the study by deep sequencing normalized with unique cDNA molecular identifiers. The donors were divided into four age groups: young (average around 16 years), middle-aged (around 37), aged (about 61) and long-lived (about 79). To avoid experimental bias, donors of different ages were spread randomly across the sequencing lanes. Using the same blood draw, the study looked at two additional independent replicas of 1 million unique cDNA reads for two donors, one aged 18 to 30 and the other aged 80 or older.

Findings and caveats that apply to the study as a whole: The percentage of naive T cells measured by flow cytometry correlated strongly with observed TCR beta diversity. The long-lived group showed more naive CD4+ T cells, fewer expanded clones and increased TCR diversity than the aged group, suggesting age selection. Because donor CMV infection status was unknown, age-related changes in expanded clonotypes were potentially confounded. Bulk unsorted PBMC profiling prevented conclusive comparison of naive and antigen-experienced compartments. Estimates of total diversity from one million sequenced T cells were regarded as lower bounds and underestimates. Observed TCR beta diversity per million T cells fell roughly linearly with age, and a significant reduction was already apparent by age around 44.

The germline V end is reduced by 2 bases and the J end by 1 base; junction bases left unmatched: 9. The germline V gene (reference sequence) supplies CDR1 DFQATT and CDR2 SNEGSKA. Its CDR3 holds 17 amino acids, cysteine through phenylalanine. Just CDR3 DNA is preserved here, 51 bases in frame from base 1. Donors were 39 systemically healthy Caucasian individuals from Russia aged about 6 to 100 years. Each donor gave ten milliliters of peripheral blood, drawn into EDTA-treated Vacutainer tubes. Ficoll-Paque density-gradient centrifugation was used to isolate PBMCs, with at least 6.5 million per sample. Total RNA was extracted from PBMCs with Trizol reagent, with at least 6 micrograms obtained per sample. The percentages of naive CD45RAhigh/CD27high T cells were determined by flow cytometry on a PBMC aliquot from every donor. Library generation was performed with 5' RACE. This sample was sequenced with an Illumina HiSeq 2500. The second PCR ran for about 7 to 11 cycles and used a J-beta primer mix along with a sample-barcoded 5' primer. A template-switch 5' adaptor carrying 12 random nucleotides introduced a unique molecular identifier onto each TCR beta cDNA molecule. Each sample yielded at least 2.5 million CDR3-containing paired-end reads. The Mint cDNA synthesis kit, primed by a TRBC-specific oligonucleotide, was used to synthesize first-strand cDNA from all RNA. All cDNA was treated with uracil-DNA glycosylase and then went through a first 18-cycle PCR with the universal primers M1SS and BC2_uni_R. In the source study's methods: Normalization of each sample was performed by random selection of 1 million high-quality reads, each carrying a distinct molecular identifier. Instead of being binned into consensus sequences, reads with shared molecular identifiers were discarded. MiTCR, with a Q25 quality threshold and the strictest error-elimination algorithm, was used for CDR3 identification, clonotype clustering and error correction. Lower-bound total TCR beta diversity was estimated with a nonparametric unseen species model using Euler transformation. TCRdb reprocessing: public reads trimmed at Q25 with fastp, clones called with MiXCR, in-frame beta chains kept. Identical CDR3 protein sequences are pooled into one entry, listed with their most common genes and DNA. TCRdb's processing, not the authors' own work, is the source of the V and J calls. Counted in this sample were over a million distinct CDR3 sequences; more than 35% of them appeared once. Approximately 17% of the sample is held by the ten biggest clonotypes.

With regard to this clonotype: The clone's antigen remains unknown. One base away there is no much larger clone; base qualities are not given.

The sequenced sample consisted of blood. In this chain, TRBV20-1 is recombined with TRBJ2-4; TRBD1 matches 9 bases in the middle. The receptor comes from a woman aged 55-69 years in good health. The CDR3 reads as follows: CSARPGQGSRAKNIQYF. The nucleotide sequence reads TGCAGTGCTAGACCGGGACAGGGTTCGCGGGCCAAAAACATTCAGTACTTC.